This is a list of T cell receptor beta chains from one sample in a study of T cells in Graves' hyperthyroidism and ophthalmopathy. TCRdb used MiXCR to reprocess the multiplex PCR reads, holding one entry per CDR3 protein. The data hold some 500,000 distinct CDR3 sequences, with around an eighth observed a single time. The sequencing sample was made of blood. The receptors originated from a woman under 30 with Graves' hyperthyroidism. Both conserved end residues are part of each CDR3. Fields, in order: clone size, D gene, J gene, V gene, CDR3 protein, CDR3 DNA. A D gene is named only where the DNA matches it firmly. Size is stated for part of the rows, as once, few or many counts, or as a class when the clone is expanded.

size: few
D: NA
J: TRBJ2-3
V: TRBV6-1
CDR3: CASSTTQDTQYF
DNA: TGTGCCAGCAGTACCACCCAAGATACGCAGTATTTT

size: many
D: TRBD1
J: TRBJ1-1
V: TRBV12-3/TRBV12-4
CDR3: CASSRDRGAFF
DNA: TGTGCCAGCAGTCGGGACAGGGGAGCTTTCTTT

size: many
D: TRBD2
J: TRBJ2-7
V: TRBV19
CDR3: CASSLSTGGDYEQYF
DNA: TGTGCCAGTAGCCTCTCCACGGGGGGGGACTACGAGCAGTACTTC

size: many
D: TRBD1
J: TRBJ1-2
V: TRBV19
CDR3: CASSYEGAQGYGYTF
DNA: TGTGCCAGTAGTTATGAGGGGGCGCAAGGCTATGGCTACACCTTC

size: NA
D: TRBD1
J: TRBJ2-1
V: TRBV7-8
CDR3: CASRSYPPPRTGRRYEQFF
DNA: TGTGCCAGCAGGTCCTACCCCCCCCCGAGGACAGGCCGAAGGTATGAGCAGTTCTTC

size: NA
D: NA
J: TRBJ1-5
V: TRBV19
CDR3: CASSPGSRYQPQHF
DNA: TGTGCCAGTAGCCCAGGGTCACGATATCAGCCCCAGCATTTT

size: many
D: NA
J: TRBJ2-2
V: TRBV12-3/TRBV12-4
CDR3: CASSLLSSSPGELFF
DNA: TGTGCCAGCAGTTTATTATCTAGCTCACCCGGGGAGCTGTTTTTT

size: many
D: TRBD1
J: TRBJ1-4
V: TRBV2
CDR3: CASSLRTGINEKLFF
DNA: TGTGCCAGCAGTCTGAGGACAGGGATTAATGAAAAACTGTTTTTT

size: many
D: NA
J: TRBJ1-3
V: TRBV30
CDR3: CAWSVINGNTIYF
DNA: TGTGCCTGGAGTGTTATAAATGGAAACACCATATATTTT

size: NA
D: NA
J: TRBJ1-6
V: TRBV4-1
CDR3: CASSHRGMDSPLHF
DNA: TGCGCCAGCAGCCATCGGGGGATGGATTCACCCCTCCACTTT

size: many
D: NA
J: TRBJ2-3
V: TRBV27
CDR3: CASSFQGHLPTDTQYF
DNA: TGTGCCAGCAGTTTTCAGGGTCATTTGCCCACAGATACGCAGTATTTT

size: many
D: TRBD2
J: TRBJ2-3
V: TRBV19
CDR3: CASSGAGLPSTDTQYF
DNA: TGTGCCAGTAGTGGAGCGGGACTTCCTAGCACAGATACGCAGTATTTT

size: many
D: NA
J: TRBJ1-2
V: TRBV2
CDR3: CASSRGRTSNYGYTF
DNA: TGTGCCAGCAGTCGCGGACGAACTTCTAACTATGGCTACACCTTC

size: many
D: TRBD2
J: TRBJ2-2
V: TRBV2
CDR3: CASRGLAEQNTGELFF
DNA: TGTGCCAGCAGGGGACTAGCGGAGCAGAACACCGGGGAGCTGTTTTTT

size: many
D: TRBD1
J: TRBJ1-4
V: TRBV12-3/TRBV12-4
CDR3: CASRDPGQGFEKLFF
DNA: TGTGCCAGCAGAGACCCGGGACAGGGTTTTGAAAAACTGTTTTTT

size: few
D: NA
J: TRBJ1-2
V: TRBV3-1
CDR3: CASSQDLKGYGYTF
DNA: TGTGCCAGCAGCCAAGATTTGAAGGGGTACGGCTACACCTTC

size: few
D: TRBD1
J: TRBJ2-3
V: TRBV6-4
CDR3: CATQPGQGSTDTQYF
DNA: TGTGCCACTCAGCCGGGACAGGGAAGCACAGATACGCAGTATTTT

size: many
D: TRBD1
J: TRBJ2-4
V: TRBV5-4
CDR3: CASSLTTGVDIQYF
DNA: TGTGCCAGCAGCTTAACGACAGGGGTGGACATTCAGTACTTC

size: NA
D: TRBD2
J: TRBJ2-1
V: TRBV19
CDR3: CASISSGDSYNEQFF
DNA: TGTGCCAGTATCTCTAGCGGGGACTCCTACAATGAGCAGTTCTTC

size: once
D: TRBD1
J: TRBJ1-1
V: TRBV20-1
CDR3: CSAPGGNTEAFF
DNA: TGCAGTGCCCCAGGGGGCAACACTGAAGCTTTCTTT

size: many
D: NA
J: TRBJ2-2
V: TRBV9
CDR3: CASSVAVGPNTGELFF
DNA: TGTGCCAGCAGCGTAGCCGTGGGACCTAACACCGGGGAGCTGTTTTTT

size: NA
D: TRBD1
J: TRBJ2-1
V: TRBV20-1
CDR3: CSASPGQGGNEQFF
DNA: TGCAGTGCTTCTCCGGGACAGGGGGGTAATGAGCAGTTCTTC

size: NA
D: NA
J: TRBJ2-5
V: TRBV20-1
CDR3: CSTRLGRETQYF
DNA: TGCAGCACCCGTTTAGGGCGGGAGACCCAGTACTTC

size: NA
D: TRBD2
J: TRBJ2-5
V: TRBV12-3/TRBV12-4
CDR3: CASSFRPGLAGVKETQYF
DNA: TGTGCCAGCAGTTTTAGGCCGGGACTAGCGGGAGTAAAAGAGACCCAGTACTTC

size: many
D: TRBD2
J: TRBJ2-5
V: TRBV2
CDR3: CASKRLAGGSRETQYF
DNA: TGTGCCAGCAAACGACTAGCGGGAGGGTCTCGAGAGACCCAGTACTTC

size: NA
D: NA
J: TRBJ2-2
V: TRBV5-4
CDR3: CASSLPVANTGELFF
DNA: TGTGCCAGCAGCTTGCCTGTCGCGAACACCGGGGAGCTGTTTTTT

size: NA
D: NA
J: TRBJ2-3
V: TRBV28
CDR3: CASSLLKTTDTQYF
DNA: TGTGCCAGCAGTTTACTAAAAACCACAGATACGCAGTATTTT

size: many
D: NA
J: TRBJ2-1
V: TRBV28
CDR3: CASSKDLSSYNEQFF
DNA: TGTGCCAGCAGTAAGGACTTAAGCTCCTACAATGAGCAGTTCTTC

size: NA
D: TRBD1
J: TRBJ1-2
V: TRBV25-1
CDR3: CAIDRGGGYTF
DNA: TGTGCTATTGACAGGGGAGGGGGCTACACCTTC

size: NA
D: NA
J: TRBJ1-4
V: TRBV30
CDR3: CAWQGTPPNEKLFF
DNA: TGTGCCTGGCAGGGGACTCCGCCGAATGAAAAACTGTTTTTT

size: NA
D: TRBD1
J: TRBJ2-2
V: TRBV6-6
CDR3: CASSYSRPGQGTGELFF
DNA: TGTGCCAGCAGTTACTCCCGACCGGGACAGGGAACCGGGGAGCTGTTTTTT

size: many
D: NA
J: TRBJ1-2
V: TRBV24-1
CDR3: CATSDTHGYTF
DNA: TGTGCCACCAGTGACACGCATGGCTACACCTTC

size: NA
D: NA
J: TRBJ2-7
V: TRBV12-5
CDR3: CASGFVGTSEQYF
DNA: TGTGCTAGTGGTTTCGTGGGAACCTCCGAGCAGTACTTC

size: many
D: NA
J: TRBJ2-3
V: TRBV19
CDR3: CASSMIGGTTDTQYF
DNA: TGTGCCAGTAGTATGATCGGCGGGACCACAGATACGCAGTATTTT

size: many
D: NA
J: TRBJ2-1
V: TRBV12-3/TRBV12-4
CDR3: CASSSMGAYNEQFF
DNA: TGTGCCAGCAGTTCCATGGGAGCCTACAATGAGCAGTTCTTC

size: many
D: TRBD2
J: TRBJ2-3
V: TRBV7-9
CDR3: CASSLRRPGGSSDTQYF
DNA: TGTGCCAGCAGCTTACGTCGGCCGGGAGGGTCTTCAGATACGCAGTATTTT

size: few
D: TRBD2
J: TRBJ2-3
V: TRBV4-1
CDR3: CASSQVAGGLDTQYF
DNA: TGCGCCAGCAGCCAAGTTGCGGGAGGATTAGATACGCAGTATTTT

size: many
D: NA
J: TRBJ2-1
V: TRBV12-5
CDR3: CASGTEIVSSYNEQFF
DNA: TGTGCTAGTGGTACCGAAATAGTGAGCTCCTACAATGAGCAGTTCTTC

size: many
D: NA
J: TRBJ1-1
V: TRBV6-5
CDR3: CASSYSMGGVFF
DNA: TGTGCCAGCAGTTACTCCATGGGCGGGGTTTTCTTT

size: many
D: TRBD2
J: TRBJ2-1
V: TRBV19
CDR3: CASSMGTSAYNEQFF
DNA: TGTGCCAGTAGTATGGGGACTAGCGCATACAATGAGCAGTTCTTC

size: many
D: NA
J: TRBJ1-1
V: TRBV28
CDR3: CASRSQGPNTEAFF
DNA: TGTGCCAGCAGATCCCAGGGCCCGAACACTGAAGCTTTCTTT